This passage covers 3 T cell receptor beta chains from one sample sequenced in a study of cytomegalovirus exposure and HLA in healthy donors. This PCR relied on a set of 60 Vbeta primers and 13 Jbeta primers. Method: immunoSEQ multiplex PCR; TCRdb's copy keeps in-frame clones and lacks some. The repertoire includes 99,000 or so clones, roughly 73% of them detected once, and 7.5% to 10% sits in the top ten. Sequenced input: PBMCs. These receptors all stem from a woman between 35 and 50 years old in good health and CMV-seropositive.

The chain employs TRBV4-2 and TRBJ2-1; 7 bases are a match to TRBD2. The CDR3 spans 18 residues. The junction had 9 bases not matched to a gene; V was cut back by 1 base and J by 0 bases. CDR1 LGHNA and CDR2 YNFKEQ come from the germline V gene. The CDR3 sequence is CASSQVGLAVSSYNEQFF. CDR3 nucleotides: TGTGCCAGCAGCCAAGTAGGCCTAGCGGTAAGCTCCTACAATGAGCAGTTCTTC.

In its sample, this clone was seen a few times. This chain links TRBV27 with TRBJ2-7, with 8 bases identical to TRBD1. With 0 bases clipped from V and 3 bases from J, the junction kept 7 bases outside the gene matches. Germline-derived CDR1 and CDR2 are MNHEY and SMNVEV (reference sequence). This CDR3 contains 16 residues. The CDR3 DNA reads TGTGCCAGCAGTTTATCCGTAGGGACAGGACTCTACGAGCAGTACTTC. Its translation is CASSLSVGTGLYEQYF.

The chain joins TRBV13 to TRBJ1-4, with TRBD1 as a possible D gene (6 bases). CDR3 length: 17 amino acids. With 5 bases removed from V and 7 bases from J, the gap between germline ends came to 23 bases. Germline lookup yields CDR1 PRHDT and CDR2 FYEKMQ (reference sequence). In DNA form, the CDR3 reads TGTGCCAGCAGCCGCAAAGATTACAGGGCTTGGGGTGAAAAACTGTTTTTT. Translated, it gives CASSRKDYRAWGEKLFF.